This T cell receptor (beta chain) was recovered during a study of blood T cell repertoires in COVID-19. This clone was found once. Clones were read by immunoSEQ multiplex PCR, and TCRdb kept only the in-frame ones, dropping some. Altogether some 370,000 clones are present, 75% to 90% being singletons, with the ten largest covering approximately 5%. Looked up from germline, CDR1 is MNHEY and CDR2 is SVGEGT. Trimming removed 0 bases from V and 5 bases from J, with 10 bases in between. The CDR3 has 15 residues. Clinical history reported by participants formed the basis on which cohorts were assigned. V usage is TRBV6-2 or TRBV6-3 and J usage is TRBJ2-2, with D unresolved. This clonotype was sampled from a woman aged 50 to 60 who had recovered from COVID-19. Sequencing was carried out using PBMCs or T cells enriched from blood (not recorded which). This CDR3 reads CASSYSIVQTGELFF. In DNA form, the CDR3 reads TGTGCCAGCAGTTACTCGATAGTACAGACCGGGGAGCTGTTTTTT.